This T cell receptor (beta chain) was identified in a study of CD8 T cells in ankylosing spondylitis. The ends were cut back, 4 bases at V and 3 bases at J, with 12 bases in the middle. Germline CDR1 DFQATT, CDR2 SNEGSKA (reference sequence). CDR3 length equals 13 residues. This clonotype was recorded many times. TCRdb itself ran the 5' RACE reads through MiXCR, one entry per CDR3 protein. The sample has 200,000 to 300,000 distinct CDR3 sequences; over 8.5% are singletons. This TCR derives from a male donor with ankylosing spondylitis or in good health (not recorded which). Sequenced input: blood, either unsorted or a sorted T cell fraction (not recorded which). The chain links TRBV20-1 to TRBJ1-1, with TRBD1 as a possible D gene (6 bases). This chain's CDR3 is CSAKTYRDTEAFF. CDR3 in DNA: TGCAGTGCTAAAACCTACAGGGACACTGAAGCTTTCTTT.